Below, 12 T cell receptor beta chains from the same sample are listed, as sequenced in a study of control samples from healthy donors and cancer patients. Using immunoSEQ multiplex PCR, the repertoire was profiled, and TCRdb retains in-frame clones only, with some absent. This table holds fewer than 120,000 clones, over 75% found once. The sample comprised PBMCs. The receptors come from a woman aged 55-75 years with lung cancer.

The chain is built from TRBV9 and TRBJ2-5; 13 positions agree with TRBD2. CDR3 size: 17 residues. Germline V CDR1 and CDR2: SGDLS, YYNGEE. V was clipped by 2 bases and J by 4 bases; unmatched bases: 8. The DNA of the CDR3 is TGTGCCAGCAGCGTTTCCAGGACTAGCGGGGGATCAGAGACCCAGTACTTC. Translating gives CASSVSRTSGGSETQYF. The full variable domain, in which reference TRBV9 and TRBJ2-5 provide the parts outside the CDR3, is DSGVTQTPKHLITATGQRVTLRCSPRSGDLSVYWYQQSLDQGLQFLIQYYNGEERAKGNILERFSAQQFPDLHSELNLSSLELGDSALYFCASSVSRTSGGSETQYFGPGTRLLVL.

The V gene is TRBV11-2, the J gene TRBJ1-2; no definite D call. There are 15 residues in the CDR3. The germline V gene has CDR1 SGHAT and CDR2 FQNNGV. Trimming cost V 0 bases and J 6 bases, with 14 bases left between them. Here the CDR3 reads CASSLDLTADDGYTF. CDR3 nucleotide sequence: TGTGCCAGCAGCTTAGACCTCACAGCGGATGATGGCTACACCTTC.

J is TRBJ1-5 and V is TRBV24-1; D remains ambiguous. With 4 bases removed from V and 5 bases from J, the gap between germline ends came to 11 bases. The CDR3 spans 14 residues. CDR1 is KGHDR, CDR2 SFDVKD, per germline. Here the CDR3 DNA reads TGTGCCACCAGTGACTCGGGAGGACATCAGCCCCAGCATTTT. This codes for CATSDSGGHQPQHF.

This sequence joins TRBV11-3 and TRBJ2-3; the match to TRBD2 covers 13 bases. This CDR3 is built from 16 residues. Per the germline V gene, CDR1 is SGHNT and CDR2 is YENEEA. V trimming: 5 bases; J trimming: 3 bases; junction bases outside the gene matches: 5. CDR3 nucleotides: TGTGCCAGCAGCGTGGGACTAGCGGGGATAACAGATACGCAGTATTTT. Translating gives CASSVGLAGITDTQYF.

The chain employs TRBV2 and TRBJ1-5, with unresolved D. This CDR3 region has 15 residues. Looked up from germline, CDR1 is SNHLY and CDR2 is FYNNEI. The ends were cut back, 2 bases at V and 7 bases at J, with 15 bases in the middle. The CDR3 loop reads CASSEIFGVGQPQHF. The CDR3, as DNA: TGTGCCAGCAGTGAAATTTTCGGGGTCGGGCAGCCCCAGCATTTT.

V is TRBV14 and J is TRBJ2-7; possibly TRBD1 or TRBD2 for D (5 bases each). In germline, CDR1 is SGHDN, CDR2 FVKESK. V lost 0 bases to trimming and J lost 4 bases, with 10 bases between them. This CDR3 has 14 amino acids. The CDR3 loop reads CASSQDWGIYEQYF. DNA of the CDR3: TGTGCCAGCAGCCAAGATTGGGGGATATACGAGCAGTACTTC.

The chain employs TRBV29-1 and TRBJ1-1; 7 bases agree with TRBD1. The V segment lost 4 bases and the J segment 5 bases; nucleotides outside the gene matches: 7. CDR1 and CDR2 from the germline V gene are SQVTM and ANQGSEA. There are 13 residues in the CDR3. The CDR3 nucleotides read TGCAGCGTTGTAGGACAGGCAGGAACTGAAGCTTTCTTT. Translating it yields CSVVGQAGTEAFF.

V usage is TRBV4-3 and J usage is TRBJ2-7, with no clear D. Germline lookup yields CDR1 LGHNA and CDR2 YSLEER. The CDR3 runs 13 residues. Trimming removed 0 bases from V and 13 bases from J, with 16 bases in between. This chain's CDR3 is CASSQDFGQNLYF. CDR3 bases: TGCGCCAGCAGCCAAGATTTTGGGCAGAACCTCTACTTC.

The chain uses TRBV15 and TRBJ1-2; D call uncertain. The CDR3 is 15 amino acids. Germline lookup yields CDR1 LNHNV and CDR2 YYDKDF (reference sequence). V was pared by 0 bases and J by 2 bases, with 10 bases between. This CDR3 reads CATSREWGQNYGYTF. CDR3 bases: TGTGCCACCAGCAGAGAGTGGGGTCAGAACTATGGCTACACCTTC.

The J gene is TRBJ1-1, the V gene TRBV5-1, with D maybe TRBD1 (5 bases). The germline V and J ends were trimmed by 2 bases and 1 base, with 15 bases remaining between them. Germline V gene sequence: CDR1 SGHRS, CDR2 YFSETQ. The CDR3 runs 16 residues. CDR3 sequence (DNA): TGCGCCAGCAGCTTAGCCGGGGGTTCGGGGAACACTGAAGCTTTCTTT. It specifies CASSLAGGSGNTEAFF. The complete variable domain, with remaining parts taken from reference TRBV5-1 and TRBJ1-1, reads KAGVTQTPRYLIKTRGQQVTLSCSPISGHRSVSWYQQTPGQGLQFLFEYFSETQRNKGNFPGRFSGRQFSNSRSEMNVSTLELGDSALYLCASSLAGGSGNTEAFFGQGTRLTVV.

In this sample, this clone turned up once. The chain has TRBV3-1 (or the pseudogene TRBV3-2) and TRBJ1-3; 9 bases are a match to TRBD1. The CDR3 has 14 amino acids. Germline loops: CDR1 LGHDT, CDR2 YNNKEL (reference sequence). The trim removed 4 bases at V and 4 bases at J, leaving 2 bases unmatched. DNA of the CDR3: TGTGCCAGCAGCCGCGGGACAGGGGGAAACACCATATATTTT. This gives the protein CASSRGTGGNTIYF.

As DNA, the CDR3 is TGCGCCAGCAGCCCCTCGGGACAGGGGATCGGGGAGCTGTTTTTT. Translated: CASSPSGQGIGELFF. The chain is built from TRBV5-1 and TRBJ2-2; the match to TRBD1 covers 10 bases. Germline trimming cut 4 bases from V and 7 bases from J; bases unmatched to any gene: 7. In germline, CDR1 is SGHRS, CDR2 YFSETQ. This CDR3 region has 15 residues.